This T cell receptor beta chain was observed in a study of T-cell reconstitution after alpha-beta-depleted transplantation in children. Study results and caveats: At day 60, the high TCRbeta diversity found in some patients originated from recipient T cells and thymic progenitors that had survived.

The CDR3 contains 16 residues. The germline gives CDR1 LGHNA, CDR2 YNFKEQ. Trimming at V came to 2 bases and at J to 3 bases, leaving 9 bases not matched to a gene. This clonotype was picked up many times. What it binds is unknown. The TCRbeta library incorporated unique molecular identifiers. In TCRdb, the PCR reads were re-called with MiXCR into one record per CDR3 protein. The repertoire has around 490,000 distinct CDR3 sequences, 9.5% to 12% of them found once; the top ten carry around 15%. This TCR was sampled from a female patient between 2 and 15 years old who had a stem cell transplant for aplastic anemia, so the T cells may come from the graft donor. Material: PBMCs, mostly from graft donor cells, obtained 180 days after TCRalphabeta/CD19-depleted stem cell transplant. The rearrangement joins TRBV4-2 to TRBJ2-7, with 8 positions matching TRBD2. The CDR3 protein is CASSQSQLAASYEQYF. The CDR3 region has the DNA TGTGCCAGCAGCCAATCACAACTAGCGGCGAGCTACGAGCAGTACTTC.